The 28 T cell receptor beta chains below all came from one sample that was sequenced in a study of blood T cells in healthy people across ages. With a J-beta primer mix and a sample-barcoded 5' primer, a second PCR ran about 6 to 11 cycles. TCRdb re-derived calls from the 5' RACE reads in MiXCR, one entry per CDR3 protein. The sample has about 650,000 distinct CDR3 sequences, 52% seen once; the top ten hold 13%. Sample: blood. These receptors came from a woman over 75 in good health.

This clonotype was picked up a small number of times. It may be a read error: a sequence one base away is much more abundant. The chain couples TRBV6-1 to TRBJ1-2; D is uncertain. Per germline, CDR1 MNHNS and CDR2 SASEGT. The CDR3 is made up of 13 amino acids. The ends were cut back, 8 bases at V and 5 bases at J, with 15 bases in the middle. CDR3 in DNA: TGTGCCAGCGTCTCGGACTGGGATTATGGCTACACCTTC. It yields the protein CASVSDWDYGYTF.

This clonotype was found many times. This sequence joins TRBV5-1 and TRBJ2-7; 14 nucleotides line up with TRBD2. CDR1 and CDR2 (germline): SGHRS, YFSETQ. CDR3 length: 17 residues. With V trimmed by 4 bases and J by 3 bases, 9 bases remained unmatched. The DNA for the CDR3 is TGCGCCAGCAGCGAGGGACTAGCGGGAGCTCAGCGCTACGAGCAGTACTTC. Amino acid sequence: CASSEGLAGAQRYEQYF. Supplemented by reference TRBV5-1 and TRBJ2-7, the full variable domain reads KAGVTQTPRYLIKTRGQQVTLSCSPISGHRSVSWYQQTPGQGLQFLFEYFSETQRNKGNFPGRFSGRQFSNSRSEMNVSTLELGDSALYLCASSEGLAGAQRYEQYFGPGTRLTVT.

The CDR3 region has the DNA TGCAGCGTTGAAGATCTTATTGTGGGGGGCGTCACTGAAGCTTTCTTT. It translates to CSVEDLIVGGVTEAFF. This chain joins TRBV29-1 and TRBJ1-1; D possibly corresponds to TRBD1 (6 bases). Germline V gene lookup returns CDR1 SQVTM and CDR2 ANQGSEA. The CDR3 runs to 16 residues. V lost 0 bases and J lost 4, with 18 bases in between. The full variable domain, rest sourced from reference TRBV29-1 and TRBJ1-1, is SAVISQKPSRDICQRGTSLTIQCQVDSQVTMMFWYRQQPGQSLTLIATANQGSEATYESGFVIDKFPISRPNLTFSTLTVSNMSPEDSSIYLCSVEDLIVGGVTEAFFGQGTRLTVV.

This clonotype was seen repeatedly, ten times or more. The chain recombines TRBV20-1 with TRBJ1-2, with D possibly matching TRBD1 (6 bases). CDR1 DFQATT and CDR2 SNEGSKA come from the germline V gene (reference sequence). This CDR3 has 13 residues. Trimming removed 6 bases from V and 8 bases from J, with 19 bases in between. This CDR3 is CSAAKDGGIGYTF. CDR3 nucleotide sequence: TGCAGTGCCGCGAAGGATGGGGGCATAGGCTACACCTTC.

In this sample, this clonotype turned up a few times. The rearrangement joins TRBV5-1 to TRBJ2-7, with 12 bases fitting TRBD2. After removal of 5 bases from V and 1 base from J, the junction contained 7 bases not matched to a gene. CDR1 and CDR2 from the germline V gene are SGHRS and YFSETQ. The CDR3 extends over 16 amino acids. As DNA, the CDR3 is TGCGCCAGCAGTCTTACTAGCGGGAGGAGTTCCTACGAGCAGTACTTC. It is translated as CASSLTSGRSSYEQYF.

This clonotype turned up a few times. The chain links TRBV5-1 to TRBJ2-5, with 10 bases matching TRBD2. Losses at the gene ends were 0 bases for V and 11 bases for J; bases not matched to a gene: 7. Germline V gene sequence: CDR1 SGHRS, CDR2 YFSETQ. The CDR3 sequence is 14 residues long. The CDR3 region is CASSLDSGRSEQYF. CDR3 coding DNA: TGCGCCAGCAGCTTGGATAGCGGGAGGAGTGAGCAGTACTTC. Filled out from reference TRBV5-1 and TRBJ2-5, the complete variable domain reads KAGVTQTPRYLIKTRGQQVTLSCSPISGHRSVSWYQQTPGQGLQFLFEYFSETQRNKGNFPGRFSGRQFSNSRSEMNVSTLELGDSALYLCASSLDSGRSEQYFGPGTRLLVL.

This clonotype was seen repeatedly, ten times or more. This rearrangement joins TRBV9 to TRBJ2-1; the match to TRBD2 covers 8 bases. Losses at the gene ends were 0 bases for V and 4 bases for J; bases not matched to a gene: 6. This CDR3 is 16 amino acids long. Germline V gene lookup returns CDR1 SGDLS and CDR2 YYNGEE. The CDR3 DNA reads as TGTGCCAGCAGCGTAGAGGTTAGCGGGGAATACAATGAGCAGTTCTTC. It specifies CASSVEVSGEYNEQFF.

The chain uses TRBV11-2 and TRBJ2-6; 8 bases align to TRBD2. The CDR3 runs to 17 residues. Germline V gene data show CDR1 as SGHAT and CDR2 as FQNNGV. V dropped 1 base and J dropped 0; count of bases not matched to a gene: 2. The CDR3 DNA reads as TGTGCCAGCAGCTTAGGCGGGGGGCACTCTGGGGCCAACGTCCTGACTTTC. This sequence encodes CASSLGGGHSGANVLTF.

The table lists this clonotype with a count of one. This sequence joins TRBV2 and TRBJ2-2; D call uncertain. The ends were cut back, 7 bases at V and 5 bases at J, with 20 bases in the middle. Per germline, CDR1 SNHLY and CDR2 FYNNEI. This CDR3 has 16 amino acids. The CDR3 bases are TGTGCCAGCACGCCGGATCTTGGACGTCGGACCGGGGAGCTGTTTTTT. Its protein is CASTPDLGRRTGELFF.

The chain employs TRBV20-1 and TRBJ2-3, with TRBD2 as a possible D gene (5 bases). This CDR3 is built from 14 residues. The V end was cut by 3 bases, the J end by 2 bases, with 12 bases between. Germline CDR1 and CDR2: DFQATT and SNEGSKA (reference sequence). DNA for the CDR3: TGCAGTGCTAGCGGCGGAGGAAACACAGATACGCAGTATTTT. Its protein product is CSASGGGNTDTQYF.

Regarding this clonotype: One end of the junction varies from germline; a read error may be responsible. The rearrangement uses TRBV20-1 and TRBJ2-1; a possible D gene is TRBD1 (6 bases). Germline V gene data show CDR1 as DFQATT and CDR2 as SNEGSKA (reference sequence). The CDR3 covers 16 residues. The CDR3 reads CCATGPLASGYNEQFF. CDR3 nucleotide sequence: TGCTGTGCCACAGGGCCCTTGGCGAGTGGCTACAATGAGCAGTTCTTC.

This clonotype was picked up many times. This rearrangement joins TRBV7-3 to TRBJ1-4; 8 bases match TRBD1. V shed 4 bases and J 8 bases; nucleotides not matched to a gene: 9. The CDR3 runs 15 residues. In germline, CDR1 is SGHTA, CDR2 FQGTGA. The CDR3 reads CASSSTGVPGEKLFF. CDR3 sequence (DNA): TGTGCCAGCAGCTCGACAGGGGTCCCAGGGGAAAAACTGTTTTTT.

The chain uses TRBV5-1 and TRBJ2-6, with a tentative D call TRBD2 (6 bases). The V gene lost 1 base and the J gene lost 2 bases, with 13 bases spanning the gap. Germline lookup yields CDR1 SGHRS and CDR2 YFSETQ. There are 17 residues in the CDR3. The CDR3 is CASSLRASAAGANVLTF. Here the CDR3 DNA reads TGCGCCAGCAGCTTGAGGGCTAGCGCAGCTGGGGCCAACGTCCTGACTTTC.

A few counts support this clonotype. The rearrangement uses TRBV6-6 and TRBJ1-4, with D possibly being TRBD1 (5 bases). This CDR3 is built from 16 residues. V gave up 7 bases and J gave up 0 bases, with 15 bases separating them. Germline loops: CDR1 MNHNY, CDR2 SVGAGI (reference sequence). CDR3 bases: TGTGCCAGCATCCAGGGAGGCACCGCAACTAATGAAAAACTGTTTTTT. Translation: CASIQGGTATNEKLFF.

The chain uses TRBV30 and TRBJ1-2; 9 bases line up with TRBD1. After removal of 3 bases from V and 6 bases from J, the junction contained 11 bases not matched to a gene. Germline V gene data show CDR1 as GTSNPN and CDR2 as SVGIG (reference sequence). The CDR3 sequence is 15 residues long. The CDR3 loop is CAWSGKGGQGHGYTF. For the CDR3, the DNA is TGTGCCTGGAGCGGGAAAGGGGGACAGGGTCATGGCTACACCTTC. Complete variable domain (other parts from reference TRBV30 and TRBJ1-2): SQTIHQWPATLVQPVGSPLSLECTVEGTSNPNLYWYRQAAGRGLQLLFYSVGIGQISSEVPQNLSASRPQDRQFILSSKKLLLSDSGFYLCAWSGKGGQGHGYTFGSGTRLTVV.

As for this clonotype: This may be a read error: a much more frequent sequence differs by one nucleotide. This chain connects TRBV5-1 to TRBJ2-3, with 9 bases identical to TRBD1. Germline V gene sequence: CDR1 SGHRS, CDR2 YFSETQ. CDR3 size: 15 residues. J lost 3 bases, V lost 2 bases, and 4 bases had no gene match. CDR3 amino acids: CASSFWGQGTDTQYF. The CDR3 nucleotides read TGCGCCAGCAGCTTCTGGGGACAGGGAACAGATACGCAGTATTTT.

In this sample, this clonotype turned up a few times. V and J are TRBV7-3 and TRBJ2-7, with D possibly TRBD1 on 6 matching bases. The J call is in doubt because the DNA end fits TRBJ2-5 better. CDR3 length equals 14 residues. Germline loops: CDR1 SGHTA, CDR2 FQGTGA. The DNA for the CDR3 is TGTGCCAGCAGCTTAGGGGACACCGAAGAGACCCAGTACTTC. Its translation: CASSLGDTEETQYF.

This clonotype was picked up a small number of times. The CDR3 protein is CASSLVREGQPQHF. The DNA for the CDR3 is TGTGCCAGCAGTTTAGTACGGGAAGGTCAGCCCCAGCATTTT. The chain is built from TRBV12-3 or TRBV12-4 and TRBJ1-5, with D hard to call. This CDR3 spans 14 amino acids. V lost 1 base, J lost 6 bases, and 10 bases lay in between.

This chain connects TRBV20-1 to TRBJ1-2; TRBD1 matches at 7 bases. V gave up 5 bases and J gave up 6 bases; unmatched junction bases: 6. Germline V gene data show CDR1 as DFQATT and CDR2 as SNEGSKA (reference sequence). The CDR3 length is 12 residues. The chain's CDR3 is CSAWTGKNGYTF. The CDR3 bases are TGCAGTGCTTGGACAGGAAAGAATGGCTACACCTTC.

This clonotype has a single count. The rearrangement joins TRBV4-3 to TRBJ1-2; no clear D gene. The CDR3 length is 12 residues. V lost 0 bases, J lost 7 bases, and 6 bases lay in between. In germline, CDR1 is LGHNA, CDR2 YSLEER. The CDR3 nucleotides read TGCGCCAGCAGCCAAGAAGAGGGTGGCTACACCTTC. Protein product: CASSQEEGGYTF.

This clonotype was picked up many times. The CDR3 protein is CSAQRTGHEQFF. The CDR3 coding sequence is TGCAGCGCCCAAAGGACAGGCCATGAGCAGTTCTTC. The genes are TRBV29-1 and TRBJ2-1; 7 nucleotides line up with TRBD1. The V gene's germline CDR1 is SQVTM and CDR2 ANQGSEA. CDR3 length equals 12 residues. V dropped 7 bases and J dropped 8; count of bases not matched to a gene: 8.

The gene calls are TRBV5-1 and TRBJ2-2; possible D gene TRBD2, 5 bases. The germline gives CDR1 SGHRS, CDR2 YFSETQ. V gave up 2 bases and J gave up 0 bases, with 17 bases separating them. This CDR3 is built from 18 residues. In nucleotides, the CDR3 is TGCGCCAGCAGCTTCAGGCAGAGGGCTACCACGAACACCGGGGAGCTGTTTTTT. Amino acids: CASSFRQRATTNTGELFF.

V and J are TRBV20-1 and TRBJ2-5; unclear D gene. V was shortened by 6 bases and J by 0 bases, with 14 bases between the two germline ends. The germline V gene has CDR1 DFQATT and CDR2 SNEGSKA (reference sequence). The CDR3 is 14 amino acids. In DNA, the CDR3 is TGCAGTGCCCCGCCAAGGCACTACCAAGAGACCCAGTACTTC. Its translation: CSAPPRHYQETQYF.

The rearrangement links TRBV6-6 to TRBJ1-5; weak D call: TRBD1 (6 bases). Germline CDR1 MNHNY, CDR2 SVGAGI (reference sequence). The length of the CDR3 is 14 residues. Between the trimmed V and J ends, which lost 1 base and 4 bases, there was a span of 8 bases. Here the CDR3 reads CASSYLDSNQPQHF. For the CDR3, the DNA is TGTGCCAGCAGTTACTTGGACAGTAATCAGCCCCAGCATTTT.

The CDR3 region is CASSLEGAQGQPQHF. As DNA, the CDR3 is TGTGCCAGCAGCTTGGAGGGGGCGCAGGGTCAGCCCCAGCATTTT. J is TRBJ1-5 and V is TRBV11-2, with 7 bases that match TRBD1. The V segment lost 3 bases and the J segment 6 bases; nucleotides outside the gene matches: 8. The germline CDR1 and CDR2 sequences are SGHAT and FQNNGV. The CDR3 totals 15 residues.

This clonotype was seen a few times. The chain employs TRBV4-2 and TRBJ1-1; D is undetermined. The CDR3 contains 13 residues. Trimming cost V 4 bases and J 3 bases, with 9 bases left between them. CDR1 is LGHNA, CDR2 YNFKEQ, per germline. CDR3 bases: TGTGCCAGCAGCCCTGGGAGCGACACTGAAGCTTTCTTT. Its protein is CASSPGSDTEAFF.

On this clonotype: A much larger clone differs by one base, so this may be a read error. The conserved phenylalanine or tryptophan is not found at the CDR3 terminus, so this likely reflects a read error. V is TRBV12-3 or TRBV12-4 and J is TRBJ1-2; D ambiguous. V dropped 1 base and J dropped 4 bases, with 13 bases sitting between them. The CDR3 covers 15 residues. The CDR3 coding sequence is TGTGCCAGCAGTTTAGGGCGGATGCCCCTCTATGGCTACACCATC. Protein sequence: CASSLGRMPLYGYTI.

In its sample, this clonotype was seen many times. The gene calls are TRBV19 and TRBJ2-5; no clear D gene. The V end lost 5 bases, the J end lost 1 base, and 8 bases lay between the germline ends. CDR3 size: 13 residues. Germline loops: CDR1 LNHDA, CDR2 SQIVND (reference sequence). CDR3 amino acids: CASSGRVQETQYF. The CDR3 DNA reads TGTGCCAGTAGTGGAAGGGTCCAAGAGACCCAGTACTTC.